Shown below are 9 T cell receptor beta chains from a single sample sequenced in a study of blood T cell repertoires in COVID-19. The assay was immunoSEQ multiplex PCR, and TCRdb's table has in-frame clones only and misses some. The sample carries under 150,000 clones, roughly 80% recorded once. Sequenced material: peripheral blood. Receptors originate from a man aged 50-60 years with acute or convalescent COVID-19.

CDR3 protein: CASTPGKGYEQYF. The CDR3 DNA reads TGTGCCAGCACCCCAGGGAAGGGCTACGAGCAGTACTTC. The V and J genes are TRBV12-3 or TRBV12-4 and TRBJ2-7, with a weak D call TRBD1 (5 bases). The CDR3 runs to 13 residues. Trimming removed 7 bases at V and 3 bases at J, with 13 bases between.

The V call is TRBV7-9, the J call TRBJ2-5; 8 positions match TRBD2. Germline values: CDR1 SEHNR, CDR2 FQNEAQ (reference sequence). Trimming cost V 5 bases and J 5 bases; bases outside gene matches: 7. The CDR3 sequence is 14 residues long. The DNA for the CDR3 is TGTGCCAGCAGCCTACGGGGGGGTTTGGAGACCCAGTACTTC. This sequence encodes CASSLRGGLETQYF.

The V call is TRBV24-1, the J call TRBJ2-2; no clear D. This CDR3 has 13 residues. CDR1 is KGHDR and CDR2 is SFDVKD in the germline V gene. Trimming cost V 7 bases and J 6 bases, with 11 bases left between them. CDR3: CATSRHLPGELFF. CDR3 DNA sequence: TGTGCCACCAGCAGACATCTTCCCGGGGAGCTGTTTTTT.

The rearrangement links TRBV20-1 to TRBJ1-6, with a possible D match to TRBD1 (6 bases). V gave up 3 bases and J gave up 9 bases, with 15 bases separating them. Per germline, CDR1 DFQATT and CDR2 SNEGSKA (reference sequence). The CDR3 has 14 residues. The CDR3 loop is CSASEGHSTSPLHF. The CDR3, as DNA: TGCAGTGCTAGTGAGGGACATTCAACTTCACCCCTCCACTTT.

The V call is TRBV9, the J call TRBJ2-2, with D tentatively TRBD2 (5 bases). The V and J ends lost 3 bases and 3 bases respectively, with 12 bases between them. Germline V lookup: CDR1 SGDLS, CDR2 YYNGEE. The CDR3 spans 15 residues. The chain's CDR3 is CASSAGVVYTGELFF. The CDR3 DNA sequence: TGTGCCAGCAGCGCCGGGGTGGTTTACACCGGGGAGCTGTTTTTT.

CDR3 in amino acids: CASGGTFAARPSTNEKLFF. For the CDR3, the DNA is TGTGCCAGCGGGGGGACTTTCGCTGCTCGCCCATCAACTAATGAAAAACTGTTTTTT. This chain connects TRBV28 to TRBJ1-4, with a weak D call TRBD1 (5 bases). The ends were cut back, 8 bases at V and 0 bases at J, with 25 bases in the middle. Germline V gives CDR1 MDHEN, CDR2 SYDVKM. The length of the CDR3 is 19 residues.

This clone appeared once. The genes are TRBV2 and TRBJ1-2, with a possible D match to TRBD1 (5 bases). The CDR3 length is 12 residues. CDR1 SNHLY and CDR2 FYNNEI come from the germline V gene. The germline V and J ends were trimmed by 6 bases and 8 bases, with 13 bases remaining between them. The CDR3 region has the DNA TGTGCCAGCAGCGCTGAAGGGGAAGGCTACACCTTC. Amino acid sequence: CASSAEGEGYTF.

This chain uses TRBV3-1 (or the pseudogene TRBV3-2) with TRBJ1-1; 10 positions match TRBD1. The CDR3 has 15 amino acids. Unmatched junction bases numbered 7, after V lost 4 bases and J lost 5 bases. The germline gives CDR1 LGHDT, CDR2 YNNKEL (reference sequence). The CDR3 DNA reads TGTGCCAGCAGCCCTGGGACAGGGGATTGGACTGAAGCTTTCTTT. The encoded protein is CASSPGTGDWTEAFF.

The V and J genes are TRBV24-1 and TRBJ1-1; tentatively, D is TRBD1 (5 bases). From germline, CDR1 is KGHDR and CDR2 SFDVKD. The CDR3 is 13 residues long. Trimming took 7 bases from V and 2 from J, leaving 10 bases between them. CDR3 protein: CATREQENTEAFF. The CDR3 DNA is TGTGCCACCAGGGAACAGGAAAACACTGAAGCTTTCTTT.